These 12 T cell receptor beta chains were sequenced from one sample in a study of Ad26.COV2.S vaccination and SARS-CoV-2 variants. Treatment noted: about 20 received Ad26.COV2.S at low or high dose, single or two shots; 5 received placebo; per-sample allocation not given. Sampling was performed 63 days after the first vaccine or placebo injection. Sequenced by immunoSEQ multiplex PCR; TCRdb stores in-frame clones only, minus some. The repertoire holds 300,000 to 400,000 clones, with roughly nine tenths as singletons. The sequenced sample was peripheral blood, obtained in a trial of Ad26.COV2.S vaccine versus placebo. Every receptor here comes from a person aged 18-65 years who received the Ad26.COV2.S COVID-19 vaccine or a placebo.

This chain joins TRBV19 and TRBJ2-1; 9 nucleotides line up with TRBD1. Trimming at V came to 1 base and at J to 11 bases, leaving 9 bases not matched to a gene. Germline V lookup: CDR1 LNHDA, CDR2 SQIVND (reference sequence). The CDR3 spans 15 residues. The CDR3 DNA sequence: TGTGCCAGTAGTATAGGGACAGGGGCCCCCGAGCAGCAGTTCTTC. Translated, it gives CASSIGTGAPEQQFF.

J is TRBJ2-1 and V is TRBV7-2, with D perhaps TRBD2 (5 bases). Germline values: CDR1 SGHTA, CDR2 FQGNSA. This CDR3 has 15 amino acids. Between the trimmed V and J ends, which lost 4 bases and 7 bases, there was a span of 17 bases. The chain's CDR3 is CASSSTQFSGNEQFF. DNA for the CDR3: TGTGCCAGCAGCTCGACCCAATTTTCGGGGAATGAGCAGTTCTTC.

This chain links TRBV5-1 with TRBJ2-7; no clear D gene. From germline, CDR1 is SGHRS and CDR2 YFSETQ. Trimming removed 2 bases at V and 3 bases at J, with 6 bases between. This CDR3 comprises 12 residues. The CDR3: CASSFNSYEQYF. The CDR3 bases are TGCGCCAGCAGCTTTAACAGCTACGAGCAGTACTTC.

V is TRBV5-1 and J is TRBJ1-2, with 9 positions matching TRBD1. CDR3 size: 15 residues. V was clipped by 4 bases and J by 4 bases; unmatched bases: 8. Germline CDR1 SGHRS, CDR2 YFSETQ. Written as DNA, the CDR3 is TGCGCCAGCAGCCCGGGGACAGGGAAGGGCTATGGCTACACCTTC. It yields the protein CASSPGTGKGYGYTF.

This chain links TRBV9 with TRBJ1-3, with D perhaps matching TRBD1 (5 bases). The V and J ends lost 2 bases and 4 bases respectively, with 7 bases between them. Per the germline V gene, CDR1 is SGDLS and CDR2 is YYNGEE. The CDR3 runs to 13 residues. The CDR3 DNA follows: TGTGCCAGCAGCGTCGCAGGGGGAAACACCATATATTTT. Its protein product is CASSVAGGNTIYF. The variable domain in full, completed from reference TRBV9 and TRBJ1-3, reads DSGVTQTPKHLITATGQRVTLRCSPRSGDLSVYWYQQSLDQGLQFLIQYYNGEERAKGNILERFSAQQFPDLHSELNLSSLELGDSALYFCASSVAGGNTIYFGEGSWLTVV.

The chain employs TRBV4-1 and TRBJ2-7, with no clear D. The V gene's germline CDR1 is MGHRA and CDR2 YSYEKL. The CDR3 is 15 amino acids. Trimming removed 1 base at V and 1 base at J, with 11 bases between. The chain's CDR3 is CASSQVASDSYEQYF. CDR3 DNA: TGCGCCAGCAGCCAAGTGGCTTCAGATTCCTACGAGCAGTACTTC.

The rearrangement uses TRBV7-2 and TRBJ2-7; 10 nucleotides agree with TRBD1. V lost 5 bases, J lost 4 bases, and 5 bases stayed unmatched. The CDR3 has 14 residues. CDR1 and CDR2 (germline): SGHTA, FQGNSA. The DNA for the CDR3 is TGTGCCAGCAGCCTGGGGACAGGGGTGTACGAGCAGTACTTC. Amino acid sequence: CASSLGTGVYEQYF.

The J gene is TRBJ1-1, the V gene TRBV19; D is uncertain. Trimming took off 9 bases at V and 1 base at J, with 15 bases between the two ends. CDR1 LNHDA and CDR2 SQIVND come from the germline V gene (reference sequence). CDR3 size: 14 residues. This CDR3 reads CASSRTGTNTEAFF. The DNA for the CDR3 is TGTGCCAGCTCTCGGACGGGAACGAACACTGAAGCTTTCTTT.

The chain has TRBV6-5 and TRBJ1-6; D may be TRBD1 (6 bases). This CDR3 is built from 15 residues. From germline, CDR1 is MNHEY and CDR2 SVGAGI. Trimming took off 0 bases at V and 7 bases at J, with 10 bases between the two ends. CDR3: CASSYSYRGNSPLHF. For the CDR3, the DNA is TGTGCCAGCAGTTACTCGTATAGGGGGAATTCACCCCTCCACTTT.

The chain is built from TRBV11-2 and TRBJ1-1, with D perhaps matching TRBD1 (6 bases). This CDR3 is built from 14 residues. Germline V gene lookup returns CDR1 SGHAT and CDR2 FQNNGV. V lost 4 bases and J 7 bases, leaving 16 bases between the germline ends. The CDR3 sequence: CASSSGRGAGEAFF. CDR3 sequence (DNA): TGTGCCAGCAGCTCCGGTCGGGGGGCGGGTGAAGCTTTCTTT.

V is TRBV7-6 and J is TRBJ2-3; 12 bases align to TRBD2. The CDR3 covers 18 residues. Germline V gives CDR1 SGHVS, CDR2 FNYEAQ. Trimming cost V 5 bases and J 1 base; bases outside gene matches: 10. For the CDR3, the DNA is TGTGCCAGCAGCCACAGCCAGAGACTAGCGGGAGGCACAGATACGCAGTATTTT. This translates into CASSHSQRLAGGTDTQYF. The variable domain in full, completed from reference TRBV7-6 and TRBJ2-3, reads GAGVSQSPRYKVTKRGQDVALRCDPISGHVSLYWYRQALGQGPEFLTYFNYEAQQDKSGLPNDRFSAERPEGSISTLTIQRTEQRDSAMYRCASSHSQRLAGGTDTQYFGPGTRLTVL.

The rearrangement links TRBV27 to TRBJ2-2; TRBD2 matches at 8 bases. Trimming at V came to 6 bases and at J to 4 bases, leaving 13 bases not matched to a gene. This CDR3 comprises 17 residues. The V gene's germline CDR1 is MNHEY and CDR2 SMNVEV (reference sequence). CDR3 sequence (DNA): TGTGCCAGCAGAACCGAGCGGGAGTATCTCGGCACCGGGGAGCTGTTTTTT. The encoded protein is CASRTEREYLGTGELFF.